The text below deals with one TCR beta chain. The data derive from a study of cytomegalovirus exposure and HLA in healthy donors. Primers for the PCR totalled 60 Vbeta and 13 Jbeta. Generated by immunoSEQ multiplex PCR, the TCRdb table keeps only in-frame clones and is missing some. Recorded for this sample: approximately 210,000 clones. The CDR3 runs 14 residues. CDR1 MDHEN and CDR2 SYDVKM come from the germline V gene. With 6 bases removed from V and 8 bases from J, the gap between germline ends came to 17 bases. This receptor was taken from a woman aged 25 to 39 in good health and CMV-seropositive. The source material was PBMCs. The rearrangement joins TRBV28 to TRBJ1-5; TRBD1 is a possible D gene (5 bases). The CDR3 DNA reads as TGTGCCAGCAGATCCGGGACCCCGGGGGAGCCCCAGCATTTT. This translates into CASRSGTPGEPQHF.